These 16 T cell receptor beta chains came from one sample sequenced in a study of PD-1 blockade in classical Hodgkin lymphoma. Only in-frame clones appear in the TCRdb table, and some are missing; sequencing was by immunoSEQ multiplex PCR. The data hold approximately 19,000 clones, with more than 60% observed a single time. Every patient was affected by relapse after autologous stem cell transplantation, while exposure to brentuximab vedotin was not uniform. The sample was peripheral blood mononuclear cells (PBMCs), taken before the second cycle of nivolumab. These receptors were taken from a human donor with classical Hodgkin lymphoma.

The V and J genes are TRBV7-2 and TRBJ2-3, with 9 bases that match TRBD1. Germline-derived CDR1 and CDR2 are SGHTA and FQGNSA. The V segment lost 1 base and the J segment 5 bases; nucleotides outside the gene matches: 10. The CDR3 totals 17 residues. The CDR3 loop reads CASSLVPPGTGQDTQYF. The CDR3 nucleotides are TGTGCCAGCAGCTTAGTACCCCCCGGGACAGGGCAAGATACGCAGTATTTT.

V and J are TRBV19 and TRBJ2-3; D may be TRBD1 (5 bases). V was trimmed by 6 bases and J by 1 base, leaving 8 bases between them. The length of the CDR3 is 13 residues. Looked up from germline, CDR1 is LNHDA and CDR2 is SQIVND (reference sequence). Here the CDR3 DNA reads TGTGCCAGTAGCAGGGAACGCACAGATACGCAGTATTTT. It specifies CASSRERTDTQYF.

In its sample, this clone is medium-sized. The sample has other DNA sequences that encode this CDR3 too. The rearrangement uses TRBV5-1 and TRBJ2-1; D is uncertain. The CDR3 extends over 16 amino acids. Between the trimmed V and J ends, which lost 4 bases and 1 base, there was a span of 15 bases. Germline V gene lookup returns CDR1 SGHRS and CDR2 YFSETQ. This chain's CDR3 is CASSLDPVGSYNEQFF. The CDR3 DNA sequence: TGCGCCAGCAGCCTGGACCCCGTGGGTTCCTACAATGAGCAGTTCTTC.

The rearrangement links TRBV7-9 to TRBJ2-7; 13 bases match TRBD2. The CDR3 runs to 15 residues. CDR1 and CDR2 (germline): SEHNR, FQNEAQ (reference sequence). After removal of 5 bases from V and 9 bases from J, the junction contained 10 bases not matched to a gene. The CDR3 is CASSHTSGGALAQYF. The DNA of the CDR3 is TGTGCCAGCAGCCATACTAGCGGGGGGGCCTTGGCGCAGTACTTC. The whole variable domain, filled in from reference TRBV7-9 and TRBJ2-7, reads DTGVSQNPRHKITKRGQNVTFRCDPISEHNRLYWYRQTLGQGPEFLTYFQNEAQLEKSRLLSDRFSAERPKGSFSTLEIQRTEQGDSAMYLCASSHTSGGALAQYFGPGTRLTVT.

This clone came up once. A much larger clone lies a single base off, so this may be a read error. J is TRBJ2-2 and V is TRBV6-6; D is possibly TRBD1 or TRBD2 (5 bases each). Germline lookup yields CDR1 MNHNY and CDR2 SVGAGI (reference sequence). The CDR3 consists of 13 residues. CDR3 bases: TGTGCCAGCAGCTCAGGGTGGGCCGGGAAGCTGTTTTTT. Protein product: CASSSGWAGKLFF.

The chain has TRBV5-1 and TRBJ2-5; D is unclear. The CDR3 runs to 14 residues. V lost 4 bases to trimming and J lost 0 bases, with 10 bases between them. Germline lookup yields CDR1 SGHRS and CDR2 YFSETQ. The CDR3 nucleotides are TGCGCCAGCAGCCCCACCCTGTACCAAGAGACCCAGTACTTC. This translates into CASSPTLYQETQYF.

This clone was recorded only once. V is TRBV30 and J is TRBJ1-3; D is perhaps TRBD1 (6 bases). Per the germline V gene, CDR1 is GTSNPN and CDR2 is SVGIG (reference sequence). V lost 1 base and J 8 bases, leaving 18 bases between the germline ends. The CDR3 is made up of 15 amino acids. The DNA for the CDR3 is TGTGCCTGGAGTGGAGGACAGCTCGACGGGGACACCATATATTTT. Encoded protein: CAWSGGQLDGDTIYF.

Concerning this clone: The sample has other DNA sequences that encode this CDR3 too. The CDR3 loop is CASSIQNTEAFF. CDR3 DNA sequence: TGTGCCAGTAGTATCCAGAACACTGAAGCTTTCTTT. This rearrangement joins TRBV19 to TRBJ1-1; no firm D call. The V gene lost 3 bases and the J gene lost 1 base, with 3 bases spanning the gap. The CDR3 runs to 12 residues. Per the germline V gene, CDR1 is LNHDA and CDR2 is SQIVND (reference sequence).

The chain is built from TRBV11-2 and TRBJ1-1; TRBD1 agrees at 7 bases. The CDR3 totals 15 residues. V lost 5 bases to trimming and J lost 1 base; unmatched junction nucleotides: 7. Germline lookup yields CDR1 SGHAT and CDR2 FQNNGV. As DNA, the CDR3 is TGTGCCAGCAGCGCCCCACAGGGGAGGAACACTGAAGCTTTCTTT. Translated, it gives CASSAPQGRNTEAFF. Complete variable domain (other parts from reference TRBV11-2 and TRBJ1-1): EAGVAQSPRYKIIEKRQSVAFWCNPISGHATLYWYQQILGQGPKLLIQFQNNGVVDDSQLPKDRFSAERLKGVDSTLKIQPAKLEDSAVYLCASSAPQGRNTEAFFGQGTRLTVV.

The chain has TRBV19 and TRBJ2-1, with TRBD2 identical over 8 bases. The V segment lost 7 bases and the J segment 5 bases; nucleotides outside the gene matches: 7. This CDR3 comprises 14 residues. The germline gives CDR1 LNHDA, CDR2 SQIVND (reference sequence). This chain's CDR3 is CASKAGGNHNEQFF. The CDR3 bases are TGTGCCAGTAAGGCGGGAGGTAATCACAATGAGCAGTTCTTC.

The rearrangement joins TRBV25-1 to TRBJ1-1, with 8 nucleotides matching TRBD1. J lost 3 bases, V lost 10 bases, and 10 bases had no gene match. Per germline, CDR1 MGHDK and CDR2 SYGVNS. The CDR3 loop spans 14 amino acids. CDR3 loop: CATRRGPWDTEAFF. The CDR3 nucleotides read TGTGCCACCCGCAGGGGGCCATGGGACACTGAAGCTTTCTTT.

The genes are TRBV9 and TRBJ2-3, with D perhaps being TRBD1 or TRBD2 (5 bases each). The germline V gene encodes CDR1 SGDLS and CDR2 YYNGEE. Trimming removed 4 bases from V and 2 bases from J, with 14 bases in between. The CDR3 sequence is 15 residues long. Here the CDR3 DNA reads TGTGCCAGCAGCTTGGGACGGACTCACACAGATACGCAGTATTTT. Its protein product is CASSLGRTHTDTQYF. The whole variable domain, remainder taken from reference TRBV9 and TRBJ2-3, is DSGVTQTPKHLITATGQRVTLRCSPRSGDLSVYWYQQSLDQGLQFLIQYYNGEERAKGNILERFSAQQFPDLHSELNLSSLELGDSALYFCASSLGRTHTDTQYFGPGTRLTVL.

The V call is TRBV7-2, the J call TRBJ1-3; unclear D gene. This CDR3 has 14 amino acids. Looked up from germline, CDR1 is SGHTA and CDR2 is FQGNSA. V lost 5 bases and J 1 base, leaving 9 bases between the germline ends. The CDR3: CASSHGISGNTIYF. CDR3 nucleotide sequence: TGTGCCAGCAGCCACGGGATATCTGGAAACACCATATATTTT. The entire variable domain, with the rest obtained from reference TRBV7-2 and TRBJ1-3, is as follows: GAGVSQSPSNKVTEKGKDVELRCDPISGHTALYWYRQSLGQGLEFLIYFQGNSAPDKSGLPSDRFSAERTGGSVSTLTIQRTQQEDSAVYLCASSHGISGNTIYFGEGSWLTVV.

CDR3 residues: CASRTDRGENQPQHF. CDR3 DNA sequence: TGTGCCAGCAGAACCGACAGGGGGGAAAATCAGCCCCAGCATTTT. The genes are TRBV5-5 and TRBJ1-5; 9 bases are a match to TRBD1. Germline trimming cut 5 bases from V and 4 bases from J; bases unmatched to any gene: 7. The CDR3 loop spans 15 amino acids. Per germline, CDR1 SGHKS and CDR2 YYEKEE (reference sequence).

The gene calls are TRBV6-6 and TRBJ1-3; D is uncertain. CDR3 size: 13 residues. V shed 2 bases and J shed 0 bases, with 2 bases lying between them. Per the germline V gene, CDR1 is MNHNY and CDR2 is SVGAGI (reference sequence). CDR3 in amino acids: CASSYISGNTIYF. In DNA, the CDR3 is TGTGCCAGCAGTTACATCTCTGGAAACACCATATATTTT.

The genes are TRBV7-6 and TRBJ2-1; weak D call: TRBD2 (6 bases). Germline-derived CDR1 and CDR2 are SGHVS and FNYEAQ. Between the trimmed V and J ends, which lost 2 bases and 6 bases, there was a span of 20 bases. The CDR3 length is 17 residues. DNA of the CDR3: TGTGCCAGCAGCTTAACGGCAATTAGCGGAGACATCAATGAGCAGTTCTTC. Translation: CASSLTAISGDINEQFF.